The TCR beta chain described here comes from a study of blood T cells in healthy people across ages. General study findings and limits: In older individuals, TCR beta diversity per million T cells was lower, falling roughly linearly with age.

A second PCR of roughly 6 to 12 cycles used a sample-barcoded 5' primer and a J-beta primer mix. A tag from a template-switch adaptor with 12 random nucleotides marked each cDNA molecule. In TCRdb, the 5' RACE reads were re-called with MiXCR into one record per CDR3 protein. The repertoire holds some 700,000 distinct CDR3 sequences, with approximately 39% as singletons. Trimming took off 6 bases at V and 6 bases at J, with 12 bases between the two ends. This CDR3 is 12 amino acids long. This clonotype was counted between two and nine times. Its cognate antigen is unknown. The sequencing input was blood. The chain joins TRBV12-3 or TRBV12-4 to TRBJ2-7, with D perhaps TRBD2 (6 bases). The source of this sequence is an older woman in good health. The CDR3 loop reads CASRAMGGEQYF. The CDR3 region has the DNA TGTGCCAGCAGGGCGATGGGGGGCGAGCAGTACTTC.